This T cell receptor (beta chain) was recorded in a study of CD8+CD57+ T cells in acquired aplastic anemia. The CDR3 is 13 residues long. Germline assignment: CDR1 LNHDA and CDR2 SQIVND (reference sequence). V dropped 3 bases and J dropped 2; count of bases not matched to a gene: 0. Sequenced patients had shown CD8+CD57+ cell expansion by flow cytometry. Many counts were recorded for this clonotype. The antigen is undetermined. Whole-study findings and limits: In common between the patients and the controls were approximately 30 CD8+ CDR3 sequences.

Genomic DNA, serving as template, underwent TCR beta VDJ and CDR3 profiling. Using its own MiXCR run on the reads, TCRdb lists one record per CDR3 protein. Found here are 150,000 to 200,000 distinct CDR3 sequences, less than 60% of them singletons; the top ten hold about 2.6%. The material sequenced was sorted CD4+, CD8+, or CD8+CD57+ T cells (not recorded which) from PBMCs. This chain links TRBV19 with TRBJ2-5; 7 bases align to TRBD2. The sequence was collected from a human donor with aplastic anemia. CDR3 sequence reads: CASSMGLQETQYF. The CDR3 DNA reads TGTGCCAGTAGTATGGGACTACAAGAGACCCAGTACTTC.